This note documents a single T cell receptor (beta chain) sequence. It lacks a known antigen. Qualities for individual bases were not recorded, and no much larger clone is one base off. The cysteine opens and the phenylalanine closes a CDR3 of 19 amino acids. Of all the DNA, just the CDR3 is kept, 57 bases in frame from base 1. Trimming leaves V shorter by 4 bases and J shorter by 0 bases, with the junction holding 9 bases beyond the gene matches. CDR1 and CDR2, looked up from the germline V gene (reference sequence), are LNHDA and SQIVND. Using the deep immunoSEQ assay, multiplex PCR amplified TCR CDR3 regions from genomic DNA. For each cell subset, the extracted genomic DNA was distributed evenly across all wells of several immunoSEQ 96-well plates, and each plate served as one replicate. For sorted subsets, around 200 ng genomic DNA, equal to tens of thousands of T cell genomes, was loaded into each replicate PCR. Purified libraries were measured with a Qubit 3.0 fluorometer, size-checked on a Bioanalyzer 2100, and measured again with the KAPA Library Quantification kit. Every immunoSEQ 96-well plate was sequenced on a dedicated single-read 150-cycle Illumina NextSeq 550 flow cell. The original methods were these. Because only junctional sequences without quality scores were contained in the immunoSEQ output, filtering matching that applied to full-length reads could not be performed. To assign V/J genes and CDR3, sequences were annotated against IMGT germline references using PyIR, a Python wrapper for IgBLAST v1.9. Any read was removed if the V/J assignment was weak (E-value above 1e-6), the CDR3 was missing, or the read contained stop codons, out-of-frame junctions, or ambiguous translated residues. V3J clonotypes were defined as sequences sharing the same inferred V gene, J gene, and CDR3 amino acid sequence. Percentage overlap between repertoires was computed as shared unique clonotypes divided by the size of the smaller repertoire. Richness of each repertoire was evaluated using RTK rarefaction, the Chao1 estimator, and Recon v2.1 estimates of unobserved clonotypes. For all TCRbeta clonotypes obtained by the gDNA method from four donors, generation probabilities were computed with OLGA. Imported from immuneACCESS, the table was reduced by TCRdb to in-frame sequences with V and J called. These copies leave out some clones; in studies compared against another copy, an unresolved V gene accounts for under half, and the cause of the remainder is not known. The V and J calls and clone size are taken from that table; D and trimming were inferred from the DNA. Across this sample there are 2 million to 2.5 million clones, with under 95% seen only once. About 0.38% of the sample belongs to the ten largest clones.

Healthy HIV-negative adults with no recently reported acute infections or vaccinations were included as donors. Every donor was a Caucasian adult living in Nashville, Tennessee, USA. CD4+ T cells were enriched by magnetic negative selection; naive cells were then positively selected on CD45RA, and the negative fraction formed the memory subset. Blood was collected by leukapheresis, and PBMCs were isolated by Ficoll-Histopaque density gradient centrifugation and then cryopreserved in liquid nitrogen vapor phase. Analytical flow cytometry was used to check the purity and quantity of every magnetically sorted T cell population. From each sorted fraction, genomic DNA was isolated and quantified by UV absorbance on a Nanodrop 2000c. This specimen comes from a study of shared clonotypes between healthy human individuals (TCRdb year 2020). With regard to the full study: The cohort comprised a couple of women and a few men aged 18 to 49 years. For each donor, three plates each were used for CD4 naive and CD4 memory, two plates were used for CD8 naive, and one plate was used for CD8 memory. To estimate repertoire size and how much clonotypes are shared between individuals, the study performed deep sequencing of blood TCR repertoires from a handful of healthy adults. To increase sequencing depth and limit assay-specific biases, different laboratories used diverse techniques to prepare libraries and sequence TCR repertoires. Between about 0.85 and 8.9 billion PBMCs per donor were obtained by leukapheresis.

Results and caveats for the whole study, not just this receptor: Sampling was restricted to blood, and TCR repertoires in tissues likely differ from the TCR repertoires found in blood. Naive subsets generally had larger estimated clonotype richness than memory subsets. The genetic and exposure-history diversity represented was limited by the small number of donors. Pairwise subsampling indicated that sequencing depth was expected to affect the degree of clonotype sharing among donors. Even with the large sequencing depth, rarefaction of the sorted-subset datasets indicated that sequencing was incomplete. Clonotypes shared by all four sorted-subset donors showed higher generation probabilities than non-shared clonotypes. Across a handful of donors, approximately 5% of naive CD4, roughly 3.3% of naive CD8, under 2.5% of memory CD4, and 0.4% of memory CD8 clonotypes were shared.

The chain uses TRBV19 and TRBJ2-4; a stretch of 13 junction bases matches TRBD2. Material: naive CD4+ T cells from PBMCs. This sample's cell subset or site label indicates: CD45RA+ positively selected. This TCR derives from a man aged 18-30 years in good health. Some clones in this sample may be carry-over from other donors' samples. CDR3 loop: CASSRTSGGNVLAKNIQYF. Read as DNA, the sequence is TGTGCCAGTAGTAGGACTAGCGGGGGAAATGTACTAGCCAAAAACATTCAGTACTTC. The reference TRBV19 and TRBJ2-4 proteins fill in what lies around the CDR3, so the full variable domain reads DGGITQSPKYLFRKEGQNVTLSCEQNLNHDAMYWYRQDPGQGLRLIYYSQIVNDFQKGDIAEGYSVSREKKESFPLTVTSAQKNPTAFYLCASSRTSGGNVLAKNIQYFGAGTRLSVL.